The T cell receptor (beta chain) under discussion was sequenced for a study of spatial heterogeneity in lung cancer. Overall study context: Alpha-chain sequences were consistently detected in smaller numbers than beta-chain sequences.

All TCR cDNA molecules were individually tagged with a unique molecular identifier. TCRdb analysed the 5' RACE reads with MiXCR anew, one entry per CDR3 protein. The data contain about 20,000 distinct CDR3 sequences, about a sixth of them singletons. General observations from the study: The study estimated around 6.3% alpha and 13% to 15% beta chain coverage of tumor T cells. The number of expanded tumor alpha and beta chains correlated with mutation number.

This clonotype was counted many times. No antigen is known for it. The CDR3 length is 15 residues. V shed 5 bases and J shed 6 bases, with 17 bases lying between them. Germline V gene sequence: CDR1 SGHVS, CDR2 FQNEAQ. Time point described: sample taken at primary tumor resection. The J gene is TRBJ2-4, the V gene TRBV7-8; D is tentatively TRBD1 or TRBD2 (5 bases each). The sequence was collected from a female donor with early-stage non-small cell lung cancer. The sequences come from lung tumor tissue, collected at surgery. The CDR3 nucleotides are TGTGCCAGCAGCCTTCCTTCGGCAGGGAGAAACATTCAGTACTTC. Its translation: CASSLPSAGRNIQYF.